The entry below gives a single T cell receptor beta chain sequence along with its context. What it binds is not known. Some clones are missing from TCRdb's copy, which holds only in-frame ones; the method was immunoSEQ multiplex PCR. The data show 110,000 or so clones, with approximately 90% seen just once and about 7.1% held by the top ten. This specimen comes from a study of T cell responses to AZD1222 COVID-19 vaccine. The study's findings and limits: Across the whole spike, CD4 TCRs peaked at regions 160-218 and 743-854. Most donors were white British and more were female, and clonal diversity was possibly underestimated.

The germline CDR1 and CDR2 sequences are SGHDT and YYEEEE. The ends were cut back, 2 bases at V and 4 bases at J, with 6 bases in the middle. The CDR3 loop spans 13 amino acids. The source is an adult who received the AZD1222 COVID-19 vaccine. The sample in question was peripheral blood, obtained 28 days after the second AZD1222 dose. This chain joins TRBV5-6 and TRBJ1-4, with no clear D. The CDR3 coding sequence is TGTGCCAGCAGCTTCTCCAATAATGAAAAACTGTTTTTT. This sequence encodes CASSFSNNEKLFF.